This TCR beta chain was observed in a study of cytomegalovirus exposure and HLA in healthy donors. Study summary: In a previous analysis, 100 million to 140 million unique TCR beta sequences were found from 170 million or so T cells.

The germline V gene encodes CDR1 SGHNT and CDR2 YYREEE (reference sequence). V was clipped by 3 bases and J by 4 bases; unmatched bases: 5. This CDR3 has 14 residues. Study findings and constraints: A list of roughly 180 TCR beta chains associated with cytomegalovirus was given. Donors belonging to an Asian-associated ancestry cluster reportedly showed fewer N-insertions in productive TCRs than the 666-donor mean, according to what a later analysis found.

PCR was performed using 60 Vbeta and 13 Jbeta primers. Using immunoSEQ multiplex PCR, the repertoire was profiled, and TCRdb retains in-frame clones only, with some absent. Of around 200,000 clones listed, roughly 80% were seen once; the top ten hold roughly 1.5%. This clone was observed a single time. Its antigen is as yet unknown. The receptor was isolated from a man aged 45-65 years in good health and CMV-seronegative. The genes are TRBV5-4 and TRBJ2-3, with 7 bases that match TRBD2. Sequencing was carried out using PBMCs. For the CDR3, the DNA is TGTGCCAGCAGCTACGGCGGGAGCGCAGATACGCAGTATTTT. Its translation: CASSYGGSADTQYF.